Below are 9 T cell receptor beta chains sequenced from a single sample in a study of cytomegalovirus exposure and HLA in healthy donors. The PCR ran on 60 Vbeta and 13 Jbeta primers. The repertoire was sequenced with immunoSEQ multiplex PCR; TCRdb's copy has only in-frame clones and lacks some. The table shows some 130,000 clones, with approximately 62% occurring only once. The sequencing sample was made of PBMCs. The receptors here all came from a human donor in good health.

This clone was observed a single time. The rearrangement links TRBV12-2 to TRBJ2-2; the D segment call TRBD2 is taken from the table without a DNA check. TRBV12-2 is designated a pseudogene. The CDR3 runs 19 residues. CDR3 protein: CASRLAPTSGSLGTGELFF. For the CDR3, the DNA is TGTGCAAGTCGCTTAGCGCCGACTAGCGGGAGCTTGGGGACCGGGGAGCTGTTTTTT.

The rearrangement joins TRBV11-2 to TRBJ2-7; the D gene is possibly TRBD1 (5 bases). CDR1 is SGHAT and CDR2 is FQNNGV in the germline V gene. This CDR3 has 13 amino acids. V was clipped by 4 bases and J by 4 bases, with 11 bases between them. The DNA of the CDR3 is TGTGCCAGCAGCTCCACTCAGGGTTACGAGCAGTACTTC. This codes for CASSSTQGYEQYF.

In DNA, the CDR3 is TGTGCCAGCAGTTACGGCACAGGGCTAGTGGGCTACACCTTC. Amino acids: CASSYGTGLVGYTF. The chain uses TRBV6-5 and TRBJ1-2; a weak D match, TRBD1 (6 bases). This CDR3 contains 14 residues. CDR1 and CDR2 (germline): MNHEY, SVGAGI. Trimming cost V 2 bases and J 8 bases, with 15 bases left between them.

The gene calls are TRBV7-9 and TRBJ2-5, with D tentatively TRBD2 (6 bases). The DNA end lines up better with TRBJ2-7; the J call may be wrong. Germline V gives CDR1 SEHNR, CDR2 FQNEAQ (reference sequence). CDR3 length: 16 amino acids. The CDR3 region has the DNA TGTGCCAGCAGCACGCCCTCTAGCGCCTTCTCCTACGAGCAGTACTTC. This codes for CASSTPSSAFSYEQYF.

A note on this clone: A read error may account for a junction end that differs from germline. The chain joins TRBV6-1 to TRBJ2-3; 9 bases align to TRBD2. The CDR3 sequence is 17 residues long. The germline V gene has CDR1 MNHNS and CDR2 SASEGT. CDR3 coding DNA: TGTGCCAGCAGTGTAGAAAAAACCGGGACTAGCAAAGATACGCAGTATTTT. Protein: CASSVEKTGTSKDTQYF.

The chain links TRBV29-1 to TRBJ2-1; a weak D match, TRBD2 (6 bases). Trimming removed 3 bases from V and 7 bases from J, with 16 bases in between. Germline V CDR1 and CDR2: SQVTM, ANQGSEA. The CDR3 has 14 amino acids. CDR3 sequence: CSVEPSGTLNEQFF. DNA for the CDR3: TGCAGCGTTGAGCCCTCCGGGACTCTAAATGAGCAGTTCTTC.

The chain's CDR3 is CASSSVASGTDALAQYF. CDR3 bases: TGTGCCAGCAGCAGCGTTGCCTCCGGGACAGATGCTCTTGCGCAGTACTTC. The chain carries TRBV5-6 and TRBJ2-7; 7 nucleotides align to TRBD1. CDR1 is SGHDT and CDR2 is YYEEEE in the germline V gene. J lost 9 bases, V lost 4 bases, and 22 bases had no gene match. The CDR3 loop spans 17 amino acids. The full variable domain, completed using reference TRBV5-6 and TRBJ2-7, is DAGVTQSPTHLIKTRGQQVTLRCSPKSGHDTVSWYQQALGQGPQFIFQYYEEEERQRGNFPDRFSGHQFPNYSSELNVNALLLGDSALYLCASSSVASGTDALAQYFGPGTRLTVT.

This clone occurred a few times. The rearrangement joins TRBV18 to TRBJ2-3; D is uncertain. The ends were cut back, 3 bases at V and 5 bases at J, with 12 bases in the middle. This CDR3 comprises 14 residues. Germline V CDR1 and CDR2: KGHSH, LQKENI. The CDR3 protein is CASSPPELRDTQYF. CDR3 coding DNA: TGTGCCAGCTCACCCCCCGAACTAAGAGATACGCAGTATTTT.

In its sample, this clone was seen a few times. The chain carries TRBV4-1 and TRBJ1-5; 9 bases fit TRBD1. This CDR3 is 16 amino acids long. The V gene end was trimmed by 1 base and the J gene end by 7 bases; junction bases not matched to a gene: 8. CDR1 is MGHRA, CDR2 YSYEKL, per germline. The CDR3 loop is CASSQASGQGSQPQHF. For the CDR3, the DNA is TGCGCCAGCAGCCAAGCCTCCGGACAGGGGTCACAGCCCCAGCATTTT.